The 29 T cell receptor beta chains in this list originate from one sample, sequenced in a study of shared clonotypes between healthy human individuals. TCRdb's table, derived via immunoSEQ multiplex PCR, lists solely in-frame clones and lacks some. The table has over a million clones, about 70% seen once. Sample: memory CD4+ T cells sorted from blood. Specified subset: CD45RA-negative fraction. These receptors were obtained from a man in his late teens or twenties in good health.

The chain employs TRBV7-3 and TRBJ2-6; unclear D gene. V lost 5 bases and J lost 2, with 13 bases in between. CDR1 and CDR2 (germline): SGHTA, FQGTGA. The CDR3 is 16 amino acids. CDR3 DNA: TGTGCCAGCAGCCAAGGACGTACAGCTGGGGCCAACGTCCTGACTTTC. It codes for CASSQGRTAGANVLTF.

The genes are TRBV28 and TRBJ1-2; D possibly corresponds to TRBD1 (6 bases). Between the trimmed V and J ends, which lost 6 bases and 4 bases, there was a span of 15 bases. The CDR3 contains 14 residues. CDR1 is MDHEN, CDR2 SYDVKM, per germline. Here the CDR3 DNA reads TGTGCCAGCAGCTTAGGGGGACGGTCCTATGGCTACACCTTC. Its protein is CASSLGGRSYGYTF.

V usage is TRBV7-3 and J usage is TRBJ2-3, with 9 positions matching TRBD1. The CDR3 consists of 15 residues. V was pared by 5 bases and J by 5 bases, with 8 bases of the junction left unmatched. CDR1 is SGHTA, CDR2 FQGTGA, per germline. CDR3 sequence reads: CASSHRGHSGDTQYF. The CDR3, as DNA: TGTGCCAGCAGCCACAGGGGGCATTCGGGAGATACGCAGTATTTT.

This chain uses TRBV5-1 with TRBJ2-7, with a possible D match to TRBD1 (5 bases). The germline CDR1 and CDR2 sequences are SGHRS and YFSETQ. V was trimmed by 4 bases and J by 11 bases, leaving 25 bases between them. This CDR3 contains 15 residues. The CDR3 region is CASSPTAQSSPGEYF. DNA for the CDR3: TGCGCCAGCAGCCCGACAGCGCAATCGTCCCCTGGGGAGTACTTC. Full variable domain (remainder filled in from reference TRBV5-1 and TRBJ2-7): KAGVTQTPRYLIKTRGQQVTLSCSPISGHRSVSWYQQTPGQGLQFLFEYFSETQRNKGNFPGRFSGRQFSNSRSEMNVSTLELGDSALYLCASSPTAQSSPGEYFGPGTRLTVT.

The chain employs TRBV18 and TRBJ2-7, with D unclear. This CDR3 is 14 amino acids long. Germline CDR1 and CDR2: KGHSH and LQKENI. Trimming pared 6 bases from V and 5 bases from J, leaving 17 bases between. CDR3 nucleotides: TGTGCCAGCTCCCCGAGACAAGCGAACGACGAGCAGTACTTC. This translates into CASSPRQANDEQYF. Full variable domain (outside the CDR3, taken from reference TRBV18 and TRBJ2-7): NAGVMQNPRHLVRRRGQEARLRCSPMKGHSHVYWYRQLPEEGLKFMVYLQKENIIDESGMPKERFSAEFPKEGPSILRIQQVVRGDSAAYFCASSPRQANDEQYFGPGTRLTVT.

The genes are TRBV28 and TRBJ1-2, with D perhaps matching TRBD1 (5 bases). Trimming removed 3 bases from V and 1 base from J, with 12 bases in between. The CDR3 totals 15 residues. Germline V CDR1 and CDR2: MDHEN, SYDVKM. CDR3 region: CASSLGRALNYGYTF. The CDR3 DNA sequence: TGTGCCAGCAGTTTGGGCAGGGCCCTTAACTATGGCTACACCTTC.

The table lists this clone with a count of one. The chain joins TRBV6-6 to TRBJ1-2; D not resolved. The CDR3 length is 15 residues. Germline V gene lookup returns CDR1 MNHNY and CDR2 SVGAGI (reference sequence). V was trimmed by 6 bases and J by 0 bases, leaving 14 bases between them. The DNA for the CDR3 is TGTGCCAGCAGACCCTGGGGAGGGCCTAACTATGGCTACACCTTC. Translating gives CASRPWGGPNYGYTF.

The rearrangement links TRBV5-1 to TRBJ2-3; D may be TRBD2 (5 bases). The CDR3 length is 14 residues. V lost 0 bases and J 4 bases, leaving 9 bases between the germline ends. Germline V gives CDR1 SGHRS, CDR2 YFSETQ. The CDR3 DNA reads as TGCGCCAGCAGCTTGGTGGGGAGCGCAGATACGCAGTATTTT. Translated, it gives CASSLVGSADTQYF. Drawing the rest from reference TRBV5-1 and TRBJ2-3, the complete variable domain is KAGVTQTPRYLIKTRGQQVTLSCSPISGHRSVSWYQQTPGQGLQFLFEYFSETQRNKGNFPGRFSGRQFSNSRSEMNVSTLELGDSALYLCASSLVGSADTQYFGPGTRLTVL.

This chain connects TRBV2 to TRBJ1-6; D is perhaps TRBD1 (6 bases). The CDR3 extends over 15 amino acids. Trimming stripped 7 bases from V and 2 bases from J, with 12 bases between. Germline V CDR1 and CDR2: SNHLY, FYNNEI. The DNA of the CDR3 is TGTGCCAGCAACCCACAGGGCGCCTATAATTCACCCCTCCACTTT. This sequence encodes CASNPQGAYNSPLHF. The full variable domain, with the rest looked up from reference TRBV2 and TRBJ1-6, is EPEVTQTPSHQVTQMGQEVILRCVPISNHLYFYWYRQILGQKVEFLVSFYNNEISEKSEIFDDQFSVERPDGSNFTLKIRSTKLEDSAMYFCASNPQGAYNSPLHFGNGTRLTVT.

CDR3 coding DNA: TGCGCCAGCAGCCAAGATCAGGGAGGGTACTATGGCTACACCTTC. The encoded protein is CASSQDQGGYYGYTF. V is TRBV4-1 and J is TRBJ1-2; a weak D match, TRBD1 (5 bases). V shed 0 bases and J shed 3 bases, with 11 bases lying between them. Germline V lookup: CDR1 MGHRA, CDR2 YSYEKL. The CDR3 is 15 amino acids.

V and J are TRBV6-6 and TRBJ1-1; possible D gene TRBD1, 5 bases. The CDR3 totals 15 residues. V lost 0 bases to trimming and J lost 1 base, with 9 bases between them. The germline gives CDR1 MNHNY, CDR2 SVGAGI (reference sequence). CDR3 sequence (DNA): TGTGCCAGCAGTTACTCGAATGGGGGGAACACTGAAGCTTTCTTT. Encoded protein: CASSYSNGGNTEAFF.

This clone was seen more than once but under ten times. V gene TRBV7-2 combines with J gene TRBJ2-1; tentative D call: TRBD1 (5 bases). CDR3 length: 13 amino acids. V shed 3 bases and J shed 9 bases, with 12 bases lying between them. Germline CDR1 reads SGHTA; CDR2 reads FQGNSA. The CDR3 loop is CASSFVRVAEQFF. The CDR3 bases are TGTGCCAGCAGCTTCGTCAGGGTGGCTGAGCAGTTCTTC.

A word on this clone: Other DNA sequences in this sample translate to the same CDR3. The CDR3 protein is CASSYGGNQPQHF. CDR3 DNA: TGTGCCAGCAGTTATGGGGGGAACCAGCCCCAGCATTTT. The V and J genes are TRBV6-6 and TRBJ1-5, with TRBD1 as a possible D gene (5 bases). Germline values: CDR1 MNHNY, CDR2 SVGAGI (reference sequence). The germline V and J ends were trimmed by 3 bases and 7 bases, with 10 bases remaining between them. CDR3 length equals 13 residues.

Concerning this clone itself: The same CDR3 can be traced to other DNA sequences in this sample. CDR3 sequence: CASSLTRDSPLHF. The CDR3 nucleotides are TGTGCCAGCAGCTTAACTAGGGATTCACCCCTCCACTTT. V gene TRBV7-3 combines with J gene TRBJ1-6; D call uncertain. Germline CDR1 reads SGHTA; CDR2 reads FQGTGA. This CDR3 contains 13 residues. The V end lost 0 bases, the J end lost 8 bases, and 5 bases lay between the germline ends.

The CDR3 protein is CSVSSSRGSYEQYF. DNA for the CDR3: TGCAGCGTTTCGAGCAGCAGGGGGTCCTACGAGCAGTACTTC. This sequence joins TRBV29-1 and TRBJ2-7; TRBD1 aligns across 7 bases. The CDR3 covers 14 residues. Germline V gene sequence: CDR1 SQVTM, CDR2 ANQGSEA. With 5 bases clipped from V and 1 base from J, the junction kept 8 bases outside the gene matches.

The chain combines TRBV5-1 with TRBJ1-4; maybe TRBD1 (6 bases). V lost 4 bases to trimming and J lost 5 bases, with 21 bases between them. CDR3 length: 17 amino acids. Per germline, CDR1 SGHRS and CDR2 YFSETQ. CDR3 loop: CASSLQAGAGKNEKLFF. Here the CDR3 DNA reads TGCGCCAGCAGCCTACAGGCGGGGGCGGGGAAAAATGAAAAACTGTTTTTT.

With respect to this clone: The identical CDR3 is also encoded by other nucleotide sequences in the sample. V usage is TRBV9 and J usage is TRBJ2-3; D may match TRBD1 or TRBD2 (6 bases each). Trimming cost V 4 bases and J 6 bases, with 12 bases left between them. Germline V gives CDR1 SGDLS, CDR2 YYNGEE. This CDR3 is 13 amino acids long. CDR3 protein: CASSPRGGDTQYF. CDR3 DNA sequence: TGTGCCAGCAGCCCTCGAGGGGGGGATACGCAGTATTTT.

The rearrangement uses TRBV19 and TRBJ2-1; 14 bases are shared with TRBD2. With V trimmed by 4 bases and J by 8 bases, 7 bases remained unmatched. The CDR3 covers 16 residues. Germline CDR1 is LNHDA and CDR2 is SQIVND (reference sequence). The CDR3 region is CASSRGLAGVIDEQFF. The CDR3 DNA follows: TGTGCCAGTAGTAGGGGACTAGCGGGGGTCATCGATGAGCAGTTCTTC.

The chain joins TRBV18 to TRBJ2-5, with D possibly being TRBD2 (6 bases). CDR3 length: 16 residues. Trimming stripped 3 bases from V and 1 base from J, with 15 bases between. Per germline, CDR1 KGHSH and CDR2 LQKENI. The chain's CDR3 is CASSPPGWRGQETQYF. The CDR3 DNA follows: TGTGCCAGCTCACCTCCAGGGTGGCGGGGCCAAGAGACCCAGTACTTC.

The V and J genes are TRBV5-6 and TRBJ2-5; 7 bases fit TRBD1. V shed 4 bases and J 5 bases; nucleotides not matched to a gene: 8. CDR1 and CDR2 from the germline V gene are SGHDT and YYEEEE. CDR3 length: 14 residues. The CDR3 is CASSPQGEWETQYF. The CDR3 DNA reads TGTGCCAGCAGCCCGCAGGGGGAGTGGGAGACCCAGTACTTC.

This CDR3 reads CASSSRTGSNYGYTF. The DNA of the CDR3 is TGCGCCAGCAGCTCACGGACAGGGTCGAACTATGGCTACACCTTC. The V and J genes are TRBV5-1 and TRBJ1-2; 8 bases are shared with TRBD1. This CDR3 is built from 15 residues. CDR1 is SGHRS and CDR2 is YFSETQ in the germline V gene. J was trimmed by 2 bases and V by 3 bases; bases with no gene match: 6.

The chain is built from TRBV18 and TRBJ1-1; 9 nucleotides match TRBD1. The CDR3 has 16 amino acids. The ends lost 4 bases at V and 5 bases at J; junction bases unmatched: 11. Germline V CDR1 and CDR2: KGHSH, LQKENI. The CDR3 protein is CASSLHRPGQGTEAFF. CDR3 bases: TGTGCCAGCTCACTACATCGTCCGGGACAGGGAACTGAAGCTTTCTTT. Filled out from reference TRBV18 and TRBJ1-1, the complete variable domain reads NAGVMQNPRHLVRRRGQEARLRCSPMKGHSHVYWYRQLPEEGLKFMVYLQKENIIDESGMPKERFSAEFPKEGPSILRIQQVVRGDSAAYFCASSLHRPGQGTEAFFGQGTRLTVV.

The genes are TRBV6-1 and TRBJ2-2; no definite D call. With 2 bases removed from V and 1 base from J, the gap between germline ends came to 8 bases. Per germline, CDR1 MNHNS and CDR2 SASEGT. CDR3 length: 15 amino acids. As DNA, the CDR3 is TGTGCCAGCAGTGAACTTGGAGAGAACACCGGGGAGCTGTTTTTT. Translating gives CASSELGENTGELFF.

The J gene is TRBJ2-5, the V gene TRBV5-6, with D perhaps matching TRBD2 (5 bases). The CDR3 runs to 13 residues. V was clipped by 4 bases and J by 3 bases, with 10 bases between them. Germline CDR1 reads SGHDT; CDR2 reads YYEEEE. The CDR3 loop is CASSRAGEETQYF. Here the CDR3 DNA reads TGTGCCAGCAGCCGAGCCGGGGAAGAGACCCAGTACTTC.

This clone has just one count. This likely stems from a read error, as it lies one base from a far larger clone. V is TRBV25-1 and J is TRBJ2-7; D remains unclear. V gave up 3 bases and J gave up 2 bases, with 5 bases separating them. The germline CDR1 and CDR2 sequences are MGHDK and SYGVNS. This CDR3 has 12 amino acids. The CDR3, as DNA: TGTGCCAGCAGTGACAGGACCTACGAGCAGTACTTC. Translated, it gives CASSDRTYEQYF.

The J gene is TRBJ1-2, the V gene TRBV6-5, with D hard to call. The CDR3 length is 12 residues. Germline V gives CDR1 MNHEY, CDR2 SVGAGI. V dropped 8 bases and J dropped 4 bases, with 11 bases sitting between them. Here the CDR3 DNA reads TGTGCCAGCGTAGGAGGGAGCTATGGCTACACCTTC. Protein sequence: CASVGGSYGYTF.

In its sample, this clone was seen a few times. The chain links TRBV19 to TRBJ1-5; 7 bases match TRBD1. The junction had 14 bases not matched to a gene; V was cut back by 5 bases and J by 7 bases. In germline, CDR1 is LNHDA, CDR2 SQIVND (reference sequence). There are 16 residues in the CDR3. The chain's CDR3 is CASSPRHRGAGQPQHF. CDR3 nucleotides: TGTGCCAGTAGTCCCCGACACAGGGGCGCAGGGCAGCCCCAGCATTTT.

The chain links TRBV7-3 to TRBJ2-3; D not resolved. The V end was cut by 1 base, the J end by 6 bases, with 17 bases between. CDR1 is SGHTA and CDR2 is FQGTGA in the germline V gene. CDR3 length: 16 amino acids. CDR3 bases: TGTGCCAGCAGCTTAAGGATGCCAGGAGTGACGGATACGCAGTATTTT. It codes for CASSLRMPGVTDTQYF.

V and J are TRBV6-1 and TRBJ1-2; 7 bases agree with TRBD1. Germline V gene sequence: CDR1 MNHNS, CDR2 SASEGT. With V trimmed by 4 bases and J by 5 bases, 4 bases remained unmatched. This CDR3 contains 13 residues. CDR3 coding DNA: TGTGCCAGCAGTGCCGACAGGGTGTATGGCTACACCTTC. It specifies CASSADRVYGYTF.